These 8 T cell receptor beta chains came from one sample sequenced in a study of T cells in Graves' hyperthyroidism and ophthalmopathy. Amplification yielded TCR beta CDR3 regions, with RNA transcripts as the source. HTBI primers were employed in a first-round RT-PCR of the TCR CDR3. Each CDR3 protein is one row after TCRdb ran MiXCR on the multiplex PCR reads. This table holds 250,000 to 400,000 distinct CDR3 sequences, approximately 14% found once. Material for sequencing was blood. The source is a woman aged 40 to 55 with Graves' ophthalmopathy.

This chain links TRBV3-1 with TRBJ2-2; 7 positions agree with TRBD2. The J segment lost 6 bases and the V segment lost 0 bases, leaving 4 bases of the junction unmatched. Germline loops: CDR1 LGHDT, CDR2 YNNKEL (reference sequence). This CDR3 has 15 residues. The CDR3 spells CASSQDGGVPGELFF. The CDR3 DNA reads as TGTGCCAGCAGCCAAGATGGGGGGGTGCCCGGGGAGCTGTTTTTT.

This clonotype appeared a few times. The chain joins TRBV19 to TRBJ2-5; D perhaps matches TRBD1 (5 bases). The V end was cut by 3 bases, the J end by 2 bases, with 10 bases between. The germline CDR1 and CDR2 sequences are LNHDA and SQIVND (reference sequence). This CDR3 spans 14 amino acids. In DNA form, the CDR3 reads TGTGCCAGTAGTATGGATAGGGGTCAAGAGACCCAGTACTTC. Amino acid sequence: CASSMDRGQETQYF.

This clonotype occurred many times. J is TRBJ2-7 and V is TRBV2; 9 nucleotides line up with TRBD1. The CDR3 totals 14 residues. Looked up from germline, CDR1 is SNHLY and CDR2 is FYNNEI. V lost 5 bases to trimming and J lost 5 bases; unmatched junction nucleotides: 7. In DNA, the CDR3 is TGTGCCAGCAGTTTACAGGGGGCCACGGACGAGCAGTACTTC. It translates to CASSLQGATDEQYF.

This clonotype has more than one count but fewer than ten. The DNA of the CDR3 is TGTGCCAGTAGTACGGGACAGTATAATTCACCCCTCCACTTT. It yields the protein CASSTGQYNSPLHF. The rearrangement uses TRBV19 and TRBJ1-6; 7 bases match TRBD1. Germline CDR1 reads LNHDA; CDR2 reads SQIVND (reference sequence). With 4 bases clipped from V and 4 bases from J, the junction kept 1 base outside the gene matches. There are 14 residues in the CDR3.

Note on this clonotype: Just one base apart from a much larger clone, this may be a read error. V and J are TRBV27 and TRBJ1-2; TRBD1 aligns across 12 bases. J was trimmed by 7 bases and V by 9 bases; bases with no gene match: 12. The CDR3 contains 15 residues. Germline assignment: CDR1 MNHEY and CDR2 SMNVEV (reference sequence). CDR3 DNA sequence: TGTGCCAGAAGTCAAACCGGGACAGGGGGCCTTGGCTACACCTTC. Translating gives CARSQTGTGGLGYTF.

A word on this clonotype: The junction shows a germline mismatch at one end, possibly a read error. The chain recombines TRBV2 with TRBJ1-5, with D uncertain. Germline values: CDR1 SNHLY, CDR2 FYNNEI. The CDR3 loop spans 13 amino acids. CDR3 bases: TGTGTCAGCAGCGCCCGGGGCAATCAGCCCCAGCATTTT. Protein product: CVSSARGNQPQHF.

This clonotype was recorded at least ten times. The chain recombines TRBV7-9 with TRBJ2-5; D is possibly TRBD1 (6 bases). Germline V lookup: CDR1 SEHNR, CDR2 FQNEAQ (reference sequence). With 5 bases removed from V and 2 bases from J, the gap between germline ends came to 18 bases. The CDR3 contains 16 residues. In DNA form, the CDR3 reads TGTGCCAGCAGCCCAAAGCTCGACAGGCTTCAAGAGACCCAGTACTTC. Amino acids: CASSPKLDRLQETQYF.

This clonotype was observed a handful of times. The CDR3 region is CASSLGNRGGQPQHF. The DNA of the CDR3 is TGTGCCAGCAGCTTGGGGAACAGGGGCGGTCAGCCCCAGCATTTT. The gene calls are TRBV13 and TRBJ1-5; 7 positions agree with TRBD1. Germline CDR1 reads PRHDT; CDR2 reads FYEKMQ (reference sequence). V shed 3 bases and J 6 bases; nucleotides not matched to a gene: 8. The CDR3 covers 15 residues.